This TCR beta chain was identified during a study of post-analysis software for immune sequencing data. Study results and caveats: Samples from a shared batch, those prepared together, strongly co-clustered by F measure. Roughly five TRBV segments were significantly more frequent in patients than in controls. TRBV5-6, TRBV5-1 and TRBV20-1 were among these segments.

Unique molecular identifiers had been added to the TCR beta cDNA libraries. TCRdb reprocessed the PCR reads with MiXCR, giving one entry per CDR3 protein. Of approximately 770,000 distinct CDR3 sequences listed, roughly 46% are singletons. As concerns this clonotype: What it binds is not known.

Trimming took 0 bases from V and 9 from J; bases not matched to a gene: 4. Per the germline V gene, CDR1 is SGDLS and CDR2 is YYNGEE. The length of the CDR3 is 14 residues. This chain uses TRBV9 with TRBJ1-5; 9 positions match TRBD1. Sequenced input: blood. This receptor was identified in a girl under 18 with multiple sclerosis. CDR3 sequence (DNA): TGTGCCAGCAGCGTAGGGACAGGGGCTGGGCCCCAGCATTTT. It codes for CASSVGTGAGPQHF.